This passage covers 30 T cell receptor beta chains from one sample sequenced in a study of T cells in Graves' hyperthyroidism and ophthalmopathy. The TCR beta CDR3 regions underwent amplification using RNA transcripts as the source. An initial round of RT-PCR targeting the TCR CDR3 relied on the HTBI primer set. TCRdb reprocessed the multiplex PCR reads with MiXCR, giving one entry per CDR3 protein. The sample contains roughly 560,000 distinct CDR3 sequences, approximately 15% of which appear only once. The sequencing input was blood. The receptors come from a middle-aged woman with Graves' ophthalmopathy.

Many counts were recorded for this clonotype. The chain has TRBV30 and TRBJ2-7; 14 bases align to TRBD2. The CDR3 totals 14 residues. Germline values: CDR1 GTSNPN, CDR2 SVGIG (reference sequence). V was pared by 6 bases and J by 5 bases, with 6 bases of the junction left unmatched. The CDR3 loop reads CACVGTSGSHEQYF. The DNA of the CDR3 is TGTGCCTGCGTAGGGACTAGCGGGAGCCACGAGCAGTACTTC.

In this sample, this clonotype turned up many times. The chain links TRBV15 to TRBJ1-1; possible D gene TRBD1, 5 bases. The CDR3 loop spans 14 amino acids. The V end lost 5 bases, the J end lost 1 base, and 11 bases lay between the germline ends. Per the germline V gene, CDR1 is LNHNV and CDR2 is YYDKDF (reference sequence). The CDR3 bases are TGTGCCACCAGCTCCCCGGGGGAGAACACTGAAGCTTTCTTT. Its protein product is CATSSPGENTEAFF.

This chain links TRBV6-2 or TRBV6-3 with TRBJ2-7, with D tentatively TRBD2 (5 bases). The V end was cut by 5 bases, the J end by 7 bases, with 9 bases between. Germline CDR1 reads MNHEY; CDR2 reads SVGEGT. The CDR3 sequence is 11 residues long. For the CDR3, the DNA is TGTGCCAGCAGTAGGAGGAAAGAGCAGTACTTC. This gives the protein CASSRRKEQYF.

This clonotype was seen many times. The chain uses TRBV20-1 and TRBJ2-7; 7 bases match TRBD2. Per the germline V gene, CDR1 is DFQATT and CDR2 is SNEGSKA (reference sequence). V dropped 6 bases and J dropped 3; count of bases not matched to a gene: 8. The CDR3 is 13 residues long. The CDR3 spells CSARGFDVYEQYF. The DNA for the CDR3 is TGCAGTGCGCGGGGGTTTGACGTCTACGAGCAGTACTTC.

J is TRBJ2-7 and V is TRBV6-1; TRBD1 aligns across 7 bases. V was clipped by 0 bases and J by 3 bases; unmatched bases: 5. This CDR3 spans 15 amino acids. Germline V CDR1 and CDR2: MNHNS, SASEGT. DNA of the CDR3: TGTGCCAGCAGTGAAGCCCTGACAGGGTACTACGAGCAGTACTTC. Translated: CASSEALTGYYEQYF.

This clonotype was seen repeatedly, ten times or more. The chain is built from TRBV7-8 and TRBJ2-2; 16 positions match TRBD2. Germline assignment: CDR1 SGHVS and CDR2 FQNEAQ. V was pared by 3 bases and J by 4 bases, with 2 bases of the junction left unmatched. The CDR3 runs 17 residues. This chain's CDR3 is CASSFGTSGRATGELFF. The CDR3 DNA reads TGTGCCAGCAGCTTCGGGACTAGCGGGAGGGCCACCGGGGAGCTGTTTTTT.

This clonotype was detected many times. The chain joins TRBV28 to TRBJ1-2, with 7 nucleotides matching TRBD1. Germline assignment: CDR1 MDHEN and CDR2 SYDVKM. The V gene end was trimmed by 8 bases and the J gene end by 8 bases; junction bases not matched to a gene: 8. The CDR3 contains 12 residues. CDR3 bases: TGTGCCAGCGTGACAGGGATCAAGGGCTACACCTTC. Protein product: CASVTGIKGYTF.

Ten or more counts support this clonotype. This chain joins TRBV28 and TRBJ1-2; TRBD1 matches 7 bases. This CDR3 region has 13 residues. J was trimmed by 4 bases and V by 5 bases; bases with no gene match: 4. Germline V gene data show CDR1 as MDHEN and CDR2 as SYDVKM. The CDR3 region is CASSPDRFYGYTF. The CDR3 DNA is TGTGCCAGCAGTCCGGACAGGTTCTATGGCTACACCTTC.

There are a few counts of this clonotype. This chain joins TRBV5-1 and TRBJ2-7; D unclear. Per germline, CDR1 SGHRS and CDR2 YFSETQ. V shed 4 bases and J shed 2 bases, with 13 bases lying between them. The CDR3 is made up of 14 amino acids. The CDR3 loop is CASSPYQFPYEQYF. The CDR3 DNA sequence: TGCGCCAGCAGCCCCTACCAGTTTCCCTACGAGCAGTACTTC.

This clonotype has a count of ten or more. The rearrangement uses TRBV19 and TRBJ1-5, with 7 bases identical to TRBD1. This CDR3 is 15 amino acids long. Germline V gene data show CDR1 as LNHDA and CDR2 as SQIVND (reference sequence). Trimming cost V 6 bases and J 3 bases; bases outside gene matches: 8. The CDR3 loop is CASSPDRAINQPQHF. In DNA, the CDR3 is TGTGCCAGTAGCCCCGACAGGGCCATCAATCAGCCCCAGCATTTT.

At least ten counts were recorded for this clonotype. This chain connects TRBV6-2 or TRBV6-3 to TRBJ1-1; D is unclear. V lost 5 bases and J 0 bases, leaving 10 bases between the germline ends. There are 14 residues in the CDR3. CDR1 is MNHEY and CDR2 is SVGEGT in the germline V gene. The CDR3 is CASSQDGMNTEAFF. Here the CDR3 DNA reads TGTGCCAGCAGTCAGGACGGAATGAACACTGAAGCTTTCTTT.

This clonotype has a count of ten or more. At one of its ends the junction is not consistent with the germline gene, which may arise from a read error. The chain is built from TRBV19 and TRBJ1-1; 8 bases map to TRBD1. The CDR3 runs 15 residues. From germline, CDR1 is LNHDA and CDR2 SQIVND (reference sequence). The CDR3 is CASSPDRAGNTGAFF. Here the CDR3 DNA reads TGTGCCAGTAGTCCGGACAGGGCGGGCAACACTGGAGCTTTCTTT.

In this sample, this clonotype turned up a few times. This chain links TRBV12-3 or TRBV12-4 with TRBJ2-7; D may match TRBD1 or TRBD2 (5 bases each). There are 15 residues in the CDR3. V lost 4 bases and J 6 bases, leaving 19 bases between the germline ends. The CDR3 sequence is CASSSQGAIRGEQYF. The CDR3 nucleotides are TGTGCCAGCAGTTCCCAGGGAGCGATTAGGGGCGAGCAGTACTTC.

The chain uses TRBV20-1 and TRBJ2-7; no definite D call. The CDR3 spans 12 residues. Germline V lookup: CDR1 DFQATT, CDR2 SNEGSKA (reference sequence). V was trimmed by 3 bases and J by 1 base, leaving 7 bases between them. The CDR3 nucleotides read TGCAGTGCTAGGGTCAGATCCTACGAGCAGTACTTC. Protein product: CSARVRSYEQYF.

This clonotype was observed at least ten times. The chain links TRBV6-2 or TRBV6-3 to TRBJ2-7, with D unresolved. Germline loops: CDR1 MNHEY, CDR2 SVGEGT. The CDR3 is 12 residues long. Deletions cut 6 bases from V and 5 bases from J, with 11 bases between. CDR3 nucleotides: TGTGCCAGCAGCAACTATAGAAACGAGCAGTACTTC. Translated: CASSNYRNEQYF.

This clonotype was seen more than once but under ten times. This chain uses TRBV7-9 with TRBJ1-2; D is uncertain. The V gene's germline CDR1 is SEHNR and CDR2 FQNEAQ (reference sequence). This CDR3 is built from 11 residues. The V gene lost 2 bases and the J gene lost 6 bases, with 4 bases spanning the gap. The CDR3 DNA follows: TGTGCCAGCAGCTTACTGAATGGCTACACCTTC. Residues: CASSLLNGYTF.

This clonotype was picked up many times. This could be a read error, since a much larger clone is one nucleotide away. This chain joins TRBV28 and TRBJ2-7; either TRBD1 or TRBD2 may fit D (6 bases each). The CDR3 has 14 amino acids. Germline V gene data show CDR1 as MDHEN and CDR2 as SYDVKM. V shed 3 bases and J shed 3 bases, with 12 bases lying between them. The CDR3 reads CASSFDGGLYEQYF. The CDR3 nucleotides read TGTGCCAGCAGTTTTGACGGGGGCCTCTACGAGCAGTACTTC.

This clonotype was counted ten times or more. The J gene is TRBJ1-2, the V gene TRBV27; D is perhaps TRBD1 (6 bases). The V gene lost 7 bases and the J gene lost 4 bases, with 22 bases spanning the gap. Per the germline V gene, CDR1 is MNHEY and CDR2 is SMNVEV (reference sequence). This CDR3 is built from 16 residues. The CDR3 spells CASKATGRGRGYGYTF. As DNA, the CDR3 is TGTGCCAGCAAGGCCACAGGGAGGGGTCGCGGCTATGGCTACACCTTC.

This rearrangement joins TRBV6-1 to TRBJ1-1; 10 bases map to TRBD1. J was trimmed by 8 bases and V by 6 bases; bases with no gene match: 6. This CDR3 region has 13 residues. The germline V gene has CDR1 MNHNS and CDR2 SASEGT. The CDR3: CASRSGQGWEAFF. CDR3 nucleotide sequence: TGTGCCAGCAGATCGGGACAGGGGTGGGAAGCTTTCTTT.

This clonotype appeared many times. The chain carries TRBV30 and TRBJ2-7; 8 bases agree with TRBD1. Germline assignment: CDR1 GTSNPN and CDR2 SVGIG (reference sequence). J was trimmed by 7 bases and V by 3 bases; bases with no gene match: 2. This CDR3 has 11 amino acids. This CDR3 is CAWSRQGEQYF. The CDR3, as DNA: TGTGCCTGGAGCCGACAGGGGGAGCAGTACTTC.

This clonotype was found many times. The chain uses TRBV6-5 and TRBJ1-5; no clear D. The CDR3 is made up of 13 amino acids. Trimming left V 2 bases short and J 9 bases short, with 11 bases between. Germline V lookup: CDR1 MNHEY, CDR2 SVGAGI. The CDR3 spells CASSYGQGPPQHF. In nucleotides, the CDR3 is TGTGCCAGCAGTTACGGCCAAGGTCCGCCCCAGCATTTT.

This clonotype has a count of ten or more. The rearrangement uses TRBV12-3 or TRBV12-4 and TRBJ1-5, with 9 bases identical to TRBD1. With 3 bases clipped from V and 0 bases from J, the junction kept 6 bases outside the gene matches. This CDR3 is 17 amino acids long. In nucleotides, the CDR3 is TGTGCCAGCAGTTTGACAGGGGGAATATATAGCAATCAGCCCCAGCATTTT. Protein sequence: CASSLTGGIYSNQPQHF.

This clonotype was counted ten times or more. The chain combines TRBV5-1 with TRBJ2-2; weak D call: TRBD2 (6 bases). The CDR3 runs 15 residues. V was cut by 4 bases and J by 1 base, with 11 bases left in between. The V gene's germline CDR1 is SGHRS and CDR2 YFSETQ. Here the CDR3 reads CASSTNSGNTGELFF. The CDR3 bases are TGCGCCAGCAGCACGAATAGCGGGAACACCGGGGAGCTGTTTTTT.

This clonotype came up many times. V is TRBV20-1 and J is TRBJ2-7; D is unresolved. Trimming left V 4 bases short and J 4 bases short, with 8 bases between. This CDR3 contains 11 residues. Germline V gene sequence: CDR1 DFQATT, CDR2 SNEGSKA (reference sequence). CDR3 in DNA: TGCAGTGCTACCGTTAGTTACGAGCAGTACTTC. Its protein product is CSATVSYEQYF.

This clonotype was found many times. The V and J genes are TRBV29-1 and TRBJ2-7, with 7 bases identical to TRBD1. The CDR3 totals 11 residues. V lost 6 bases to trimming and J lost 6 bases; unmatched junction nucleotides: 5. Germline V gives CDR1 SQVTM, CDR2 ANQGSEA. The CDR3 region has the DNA TGCAGCGTCTCGACAGGGAGCGAGCAGTACTTC. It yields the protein CSVSTGSEQYF.

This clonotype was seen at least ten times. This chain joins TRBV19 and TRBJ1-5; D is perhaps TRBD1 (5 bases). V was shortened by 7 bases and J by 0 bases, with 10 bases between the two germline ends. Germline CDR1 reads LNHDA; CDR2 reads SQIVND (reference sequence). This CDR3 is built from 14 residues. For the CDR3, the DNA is TGTGCCAGTACCCACAGGTATAGCAATCAGCCCCAGCATTTT. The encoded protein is CASTHRYSNQPQHF.

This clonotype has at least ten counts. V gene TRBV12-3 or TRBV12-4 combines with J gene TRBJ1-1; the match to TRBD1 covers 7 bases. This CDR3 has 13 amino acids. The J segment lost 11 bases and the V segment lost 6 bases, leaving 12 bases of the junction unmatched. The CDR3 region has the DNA TGTGCCAGCAGCCAAGGACAGGAGGGGGAGGCTTTCTTT. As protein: CASSQGQEGEAFF.

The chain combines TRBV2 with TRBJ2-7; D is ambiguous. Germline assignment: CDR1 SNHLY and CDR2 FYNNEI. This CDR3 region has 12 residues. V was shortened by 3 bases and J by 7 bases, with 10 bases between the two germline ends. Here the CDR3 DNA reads TGTGCCAGCAGTGATCAAGGGATTGAGCAGTACTTC. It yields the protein CASSDQGIEQYF.

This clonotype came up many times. The CDR3 region is CASRSASYEQYF. Written as DNA, the CDR3 is TGTGCCAGCAGGTCGGCCTCCTACGAGCAGTACTTC. The chain uses TRBV6-5 and TRBJ2-7, with unresolved D. Germline CDR1 reads MNHEY; CDR2 reads SVGAGI. Trimming took 6 bases from V and 0 from J, leaving 6 bases between them. The CDR3 extends over 12 amino acids.

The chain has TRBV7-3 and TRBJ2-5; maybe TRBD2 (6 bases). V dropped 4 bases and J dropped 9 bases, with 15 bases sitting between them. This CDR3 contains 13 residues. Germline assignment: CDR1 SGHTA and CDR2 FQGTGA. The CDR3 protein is CASSYAGIGPQYF. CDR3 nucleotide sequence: TGTGCCAGCAGCTACGCGGGGATCGGTCCCCAGTACTTC.